These T cell receptor beta chains were read from a single sample in a study of Graves' ophthalmopathy and Graves' hyperthyroidism. TCRdb re-analysed the multiplex PCR reads in MiXCR, keeping a single row per CDR3 protein. Seen here are about 740,000 distinct CDR3 sequences, roughly two fifths observed once, and the top ten hold 40% to 55%. The sequenced sample was peripheral blood. The receptors were sampled from an adult man with Graves' ophthalmopathy. The CDR3 runs from the conserved cysteine through the conserved F or W. D genes are given only for firm matches. Expanded clones get a size class; other rows say once, few or many, or leave the size out.

J gene: TRBJ1-1; clone size: -; D gene: TRBD1; V gene: TRBV14; CDR3 DNA: TGTGCCAGCTCACAAACAGGGGGCGAGGGTGAAGCTTTCTTT; CDR3 protein: CASSQTGGEGEAFF
J gene: TRBJ2-5; clone size: many; D gene: TRBD1; V gene: TRBV7-9; CDR3 DNA: TGTGCCAGCAGCTTAGCGACAGGGCCGCGAATAAATCCTTCAGAGACCCAGTACTTC; CDR3 protein: CASSLATGPRINPSETQYF
J gene: TRBJ1-2; clone size: -; D gene: -; V gene: TRBV7-8; CDR3 DNA: TGTGCCAGCAGCTTTTTCAACAGCCTGACCTATGGCTACACCTTC; CDR3 protein: CASSFFNSLTYGYTF
J gene: TRBJ1-5; clone size: few; D gene: -; V gene: TRBV24-1; CDR3 DNA: TGTGCCAGCAGTCAACAGGATAGCAATCAGCCCCAGCATTTT; CDR3 protein: CASSQQDSNQPQHF
J gene: TRBJ2-5; clone size: many; D gene: -; V gene: TRBV7-2; CDR3 DNA: TGTGCCATCACAAGTGGGGCCCAAGAGACCCAGTACTTC; CDR3 protein: CAITSGAQETQYF
J gene: TRBJ1-4; clone size: once; D gene: TRBD1; V gene: TRBV10-3; CDR3 DNA: TGTGCCATCAGTGCACTGACAGGGGATAATGAAAAACTGTTTTTT; CDR3 protein: CAISALTGDNEKLFF
J gene: TRBJ1-5; clone size: many; D gene: TRBD1; V gene: TRBV20-1; CDR3 DNA: TGCAGTGCTGGAGACAGGGACAATCAGCCCCAGCATTTT; CDR3 protein: CSAGDRDNQPQHF
J gene: TRBJ1-4; clone size: few; D gene: -; V gene: TRBV19; CDR3 DNA: TGTGCCAGTAGTCCGACAGTCTTAACTAATGAAAAACTGTTTTTT; CDR3 protein: CASSPTVLTNEKLFF
J gene: TRBJ1-3; clone size: -; D gene: -; V gene: TRBV19; CDR3 DNA: TGTGCCAGTAGTATCGCAGCGACGGCGAGCTCTGGAAACACCATATATTTT; CDR3 protein: CASSIAATASSGNTIYF
J gene: TRBJ2-5; clone size: many; D gene: -; V gene: TRBV5-1; CDR3 DNA: TGTGCCAGTAGCTCAGCCGGGGGAGAGACCCAGTACTTC; CDR3 protein: CASSSAGGETQYF
J gene: TRBJ1-1; clone size: few; D gene: -; V gene: TRBV6-4; CDR3 DNA: TGTGCCAGCAGTGTTTCGCCGAACACTGAAGCTTTCTTT; CDR3 protein: CASSVSPNTEAFF
J gene: TRBJ2-2; clone size: few; D gene: TRBD2; V gene: TRBV7-6; CDR3 DNA: TGTGCCAGCAGCTCCGCGGGACTAATGACCGGGGAGCTGTTTTTT; CDR3 protein: CASSSAGLMTGELFF
J gene: TRBJ1-6; clone size: -; D gene: TRBD1; V gene: TRBV20-1; CDR3 DNA: TGCAGTGCTAGAGTTTGGGACAGCTCCTATAATTCACCCCTCCACTTT; CDR3 protein: CSARVWDSSYNSPLHF
J gene: TRBJ1-1; clone size: many; D gene: -; V gene: TRBV2; CDR3 DNA: TGTGCCAGCAGCGCACAGGTGAACACTGAAGCTTTCTTT; CDR3 protein: CASSAQVNTEAFF
J gene: TRBJ2-7; clone size: -; D gene: -; V gene: TRBV29-1; CDR3 DNA: TGCAGCAGTTTGTCTGACAGGTTCTACGAGCAGTACTTC; CDR3 protein: CSSLSDRFYEQYF
J gene: TRBJ1-2; clone size: few; D gene: TRBD1; V gene: TRBV14; CDR3 DNA: TGTGCCAGCAGCCAAGAGGGACAGGGGAACTATGGCTACACCTTC; CDR3 protein: CASSQEGQGNYGYTF
J gene: TRBJ1-1; clone size: -; D gene: -; V gene: TRBV10-3; CDR3 DNA: TGTGCCATCAGTGAGTCGGTCCAGGGGAGTACTGAAGCTTTCTTT; CDR3 protein: CAISESVQGSTEAFF
J gene: TRBJ1-2; clone size: many; D gene: -; V gene: TRBV7-2; CDR3 DNA: TGTGCCAGCAGCCCCTACTTGGAGGATGGCTACACCTTC; CDR3 protein: CASSPYLEDGYTF
J gene: TRBJ1-1; clone size: -; D gene: -; V gene: TRBV29-1; CDR3 DNA: TGCAGCGTTGAAGGCAGCCGAAACACTGAAGCTTTCTTT; CDR3 protein: CSVEGSRNTEAFF
J gene: TRBJ1-4; clone size: -; D gene: -; V gene: TRBV7-9; CDR3 DNA: TGTGCCAGCAGCTTAGGCGGGATAGGGATCGAAAAACTGTTTTTT; CDR3 protein: CASSLGGIGIEKLFF
J gene: TRBJ2-7; clone size: few; D gene: TRBD2; V gene: TRBV7-2; CDR3 DNA: TGTGCCAGCAGCTTAGCGGTGCTAGCGGGGTTTTACGAGCAGTACTTC; CDR3 protein: CASSLAVLAGFYEQYF
J gene: TRBJ1-3; clone size: few; D gene: -; V gene: TRBV20-1; CDR3 DNA: TGCAGTGCTAGTATGGCCTCGTTCTCTGGAAACACCATATATTTT; CDR3 protein: CSASMASFSGNTIYF
J gene: TRBJ2-5; clone size: -; D gene: TRBD1; V gene: TRBV12-3/TRBV12-4; CDR3 DNA: TGTGCCAGCAGTCTTCGGACAGGGTGGGGAGAGACCCAGTACTTC; CDR3 protein: CASSLRTGWGETQYF
J gene: TRBJ2-5; clone size: many; D gene: TRBD1; V gene: TRBV6-1; CDR3 DNA: TGTGCCAGCAGAAAAACGACAGGGGGTGGAGAGACCCAGTACTTC; CDR3 protein: CASRKTTGGGETQYF
J gene: TRBJ1-6; clone size: -; D gene: TRBD1; V gene: TRBV20-1; CDR3 DNA: TGCAGTGCTAGAAAACCGACAGGGGGCGACCCTGAAGCCCTCCACTTT; CDR3 protein: CSARKPTGGDPEALHF
J gene: TRBJ1-5; clone size: few; D gene: -; V gene: TRBV9; CDR3 DNA: TGTGCCAGCAGCCAAGACGCCTCGGGCGGCAATCAGCCCCAGCATTTT; CDR3 protein: CASSQDASGGNQPQHF
J gene: TRBJ2-2; clone size: few; D gene: -; V gene: TRBV16; CDR3 DNA: TGTGCCAGCAGCCAATCGCCAGTAAACACCGGGGAGCTGTTTTTT; CDR3 protein: CASSQSPVNTGELFF
J gene: TRBJ2-5; clone size: once; D gene: TRBD1; V gene: TRBV9; CDR3 DNA: TGTGCCAGCAGCCTTAGACAGGGTGAATGGGAGACCCAGTACTTC; CDR3 protein: CASSLRQGEWETQYF
J gene: TRBJ2-5; clone size: -; D gene: TRBD1; V gene: TRBV2; CDR3 DNA: TGTGCCAGCAGTGGGACAGGGAGGTCGGAGACCCAGTACTTC; CDR3 protein: CASSGTGRSETQYF
J gene: TRBJ1-1; clone size: many; D gene: TRBD1; V gene: TRBV7-2; CDR3 DNA: TGTGCCAGCAGCAAGTTACAGGGGATCGGGACTGAAGCTTTCTTT; CDR3 protein: CASSKLQGIGTEAFF
J gene: TRBJ1-2; clone size: many; D gene: -; V gene: TRBV29-1; CDR3 DNA: TGCAGCGTTCCAACCTTCACAGGGACAGGCTACACCTTC; CDR3 protein: CSVPTFTGTGYTF
J gene: TRBJ2-5; clone size: -; D gene: TRBD2; V gene: TRBV20-1; CDR3 DNA: TGCAGTGCTATGGACACGGGGGGAGAGACCCAGTACTTC; CDR3 protein: CSAMDTGGETQYF
J gene: TRBJ1-6; clone size: -; D gene: -; V gene: TRBV9; CDR3 DNA: TGTGCCAGCAGCGTAGCGCCGGGACTAGCGGGAAATTCACCCCTCCACTTT; CDR3 protein: CASSVAPGLAGNSPLHF
J gene: TRBJ2-7; clone size: -; D gene: -; V gene: TRBV7-9; CDR3 DNA: TGTGCCAGCAGCTTAGGGCGGACCCCTGACGAGCAGTACTTC; CDR3 protein: CASSLGRTPDEQYF
J gene: TRBJ2-7; clone size: many; D gene: -; V gene: TRBV29-1; CDR3 DNA: TGCAGCGTTGAAGAGCAGGGGAGCGAGCAGTACTTC; CDR3 protein: CSVEEQGSEQYF
J gene: TRBJ1-4; clone size: -; D gene: -; V gene: TRBV2; CDR3 DNA: TGTGCCAGCAGTGGGACAGAAAAACTGTTTTTT; CDR3 protein: CASSGTEKLFF
J gene: TRBJ1-6; clone size: -; D gene: -; V gene: TRBV29-1; CDR3 DNA: TGCAGCAGCGGGGGGGGTATGGGGTCGTGGAATTCACCCCTCCACTTT; CDR3 protein: CSSGGGMGSWNSPLHF
J gene: TRBJ2-5; clone size: -; D gene: -; V gene: TRBV11-2; CDR3 DNA: TGTGCCAGCAGTTTCGCGAGCTCTCGTGCCCAAGAGACCCAGTACTTC; CDR3 protein: CASSFASSRAQETQYF
J gene: TRBJ1-2; clone size: many; D gene: -; V gene: TRBV2; CDR3 DNA: TGTGCCAGCAGGGTCGACAGGATAAATGGCTACACCTTC; CDR3 protein: CASRVDRINGYTF
J gene: TRBJ1-2; clone size: -; D gene: -; V gene: TRBV6-6; CDR3 DNA: TGTGCCAGCAGTTACAGGGCAGGAGAGAATCAACACTATGGCTACACCTTC; CDR3 protein: CASSYRAGENQHYGYTF
J gene: TRBJ2-3; clone size: -; D gene: TRBD2; V gene: TRBV2; CDR3 DNA: TGTGCCAGCAGCCACGAGCGGGGATCGGATACGCAGTATTTT; CDR3 protein: CASSHERGSDTQYF
J gene: TRBJ2-7; clone size: -; D gene: -; V gene: TRBV2; CDR3 DNA: TGTGCCAGCGGGTCTCTGGGGGGCGAGCAGTACTTC; CDR3 protein: CASGSLGGEQYF
J gene: TRBJ1-6; clone size: -; D gene: TRBD1; V gene: TRBV9; CDR3 DNA: TGTGCCAGCAGCCAGTGGACAGGGGGCCGATCACCCCTCCACTTT; CDR3 protein: CASSQWTGGRSPLHF
J gene: TRBJ1-1; clone size: -; D gene: -; V gene: TRBV6-2/TRBV6-3; CDR3 DNA: TGTGCCAGCAGCAGAGGGGATAAGGTGAACACTGAAGCTTTCTTT; CDR3 protein: CASSRGDKVNTEAFF
J gene: TRBJ1-2; clone size: once; D gene: TRBD1; V gene: TRBV29-1; CDR3 DNA: TGCAGCGTTGCCGGGACAGGGGCTAACTATGGCTACACCTTC; CDR3 protein: CSVAGTGANYGYTF
J gene: TRBJ2-5; clone size: -; D gene: -; V gene: TRBV7-8; CDR3 DNA: TGTGCCAGCTCAACCGTGGTTGGGGAGACCCAGTACTTC; CDR3 protein: CASSTVVGETQYF
J gene: TRBJ1-4; clone size: few; D gene: -; V gene: TRBV9; CDR3 DNA: TGTGCCAGCAGCAGGACGGCGGCTCATGAAAAACTGTTTTTT; CDR3 protein: CASSRTAAHEKLFF
J gene: TRBJ1-2; clone size: -; D gene: -; V gene: TRBV25-1; CDR3 DNA: TGTGCCAGCAGGGAGGGGGGAGGATTCTATGGCTACACCTTC; CDR3 protein: CASREGGGFYGYTF
J gene: TRBJ2-5; clone size: many; D gene: -; V gene: TRBV7-2; CDR3 DNA: TGTGCCAGCAGCCCAGTGGTAGTCCTTAGGGAGACCCAGTACTTC; CDR3 protein: CASSPVVVLRETQYF
J gene: TRBJ1-2; clone size: -; D gene: TRBD1; V gene: TRBV7-9; CDR3 DNA: TGTGCCAGCAGCCAAGGGGACAGGATCGGCTACACCTTC; CDR3 protein: CASSQGDRIGYTF